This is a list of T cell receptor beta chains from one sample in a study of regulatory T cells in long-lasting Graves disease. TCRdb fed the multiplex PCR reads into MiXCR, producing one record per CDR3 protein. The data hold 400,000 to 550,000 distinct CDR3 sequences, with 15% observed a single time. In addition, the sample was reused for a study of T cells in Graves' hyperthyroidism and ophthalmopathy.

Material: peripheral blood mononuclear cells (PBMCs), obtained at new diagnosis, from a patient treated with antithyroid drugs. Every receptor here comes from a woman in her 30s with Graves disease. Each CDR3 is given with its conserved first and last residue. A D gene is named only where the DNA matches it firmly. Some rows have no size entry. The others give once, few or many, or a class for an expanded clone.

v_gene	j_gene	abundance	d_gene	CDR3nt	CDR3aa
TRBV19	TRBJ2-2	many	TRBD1	TGTGCCAGTAGTCCGGGACAGGGGGCTACCGGGGAGCTGTTTTTT	CASSPGQGATGELFF
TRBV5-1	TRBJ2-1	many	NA	TGCGCCAGCAGCCTGAGTACCAACAGGAATGAGCAGTTCTTC	CASSLSTNRNEQFF
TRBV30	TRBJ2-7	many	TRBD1	TGTGCCTGGCAAGGGACAGCCTACGAGCAGTACTTC	CAWQGTAYEQYF
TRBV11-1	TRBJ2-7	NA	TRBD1	TGTGCCAGCAGCTCGCCGGAGACAGGGAGCTACGAGCAGTACTTC	CASSSPETGSYEQYF
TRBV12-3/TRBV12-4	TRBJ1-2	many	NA	TGTGCCAGCAGTTCTCGGGCTTTCCGCTATGGCTACACCTTC	CASSSRAFRYGYTF
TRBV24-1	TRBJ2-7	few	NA	TGTGCCACCAGTGGGCTGGAGAGCGACGAGCAGTACTTC	CATSGLESDEQYF
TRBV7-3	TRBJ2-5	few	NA	TGTGCCAGCAGCTTAAATTCGGCGGGATATGAGGATGAGACCCAGTACTTC	CASSLNSAGYEDETQYF
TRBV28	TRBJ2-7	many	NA	TGTGCCAGCAGGCCCCAGGGGGGTTCTCACGAGCAGTACTTC	CASRPQGGSHEQYF
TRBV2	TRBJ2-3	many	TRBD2	TGTGCCGGGGAGGGGAGCACAGATACGCAGTATTTT	CAGEGSTDTQYF
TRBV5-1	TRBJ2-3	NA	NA	TGCGCCAGCAGCTTTGGTACTCCCCAAACAGATACGCAGTATTTT	CASSFGTPQTDTQYF
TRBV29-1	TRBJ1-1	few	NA	TGCAGCGTTGGCCATAACACTGAAGCTTTCTTT	CSVGHNTEAFF
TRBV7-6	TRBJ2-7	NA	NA	TGTGCCAGCAGCTTAGGGGCACAGGGAGCCTACGAGCAGTACTTC	CASSLGAQGAYEQYF
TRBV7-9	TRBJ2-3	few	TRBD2	TGTGCCAGCAGCTCCCCCCGCGGGAGGGGTAAGTACACAGATACGCAGTATTTT	CASSSPRGRGKYTDTQYF
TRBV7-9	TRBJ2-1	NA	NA	TGTGCCAGCAGCTTAGCCACAGGGTACAATGAGCAGTTCTTC	CASSLATGYNEQFF
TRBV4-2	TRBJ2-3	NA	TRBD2	TGTGCCAGCAGCCCCGATCTAGCGGGAGGGCCCGCAGATACGCAGTATTTT	CASSPDLAGGPADTQYF
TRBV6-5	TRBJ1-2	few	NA	TGTGCCAGCAGTTACTCGTACGGGGGGGACGATGGCTACACCTTC	CASSYSYGGDDGYTF
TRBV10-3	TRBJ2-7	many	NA	TGTGCCACCTTAAACACTAGTAACTACGAGCAGTACTTC	CATLNTSNYEQYF
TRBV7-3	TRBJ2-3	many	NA	TGTGCCAGCAGTATAACAGGGGATACGCAGTATTTT	CASSITGDTQYF
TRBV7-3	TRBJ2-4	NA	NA	TGTGCCAGCAGCTTAAGTTGGAGTAGGGGAATATTAGCCAAAAACATTCAGTACTTC	CASSLSWSRGILAKNIQYF
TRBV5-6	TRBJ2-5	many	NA	TGTGCCAGCAGCTTGATCTCCGCACAAGAGACCCAGTACTTC	CASSLISAQETQYF
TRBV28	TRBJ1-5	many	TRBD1	TGTGCCAGCAGTCCAACCGAGGGACAGGGTTATCAGCCCCAGCATTTT	CASSPTEGQGYQPQHF
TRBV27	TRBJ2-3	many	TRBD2	TGTGCCAGCAGTCCCCACTCTCAGGGATTACTAGCGGACACAGATACGCAGTATTTT	CASSPHSQGLLADTDTQYF
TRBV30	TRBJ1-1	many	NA	TGTGCCTGGAGGAGGCAGGGCACTGAAGCTTTCTTT	CAWRRQGTEAFF
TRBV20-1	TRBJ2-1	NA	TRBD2	TGCAGTGCTAGGTTTGGACTAGCCCCCTACAATGAGCAGTTCTTC	CSARFGLAPYNEQFF
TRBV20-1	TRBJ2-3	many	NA	TGCAGTGCTAGTGTTGGTAGGTCGGGAGGCACAGATACGCAGTATTTT	CSASVGRSGGTDTQYF
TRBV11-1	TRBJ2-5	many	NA	TGTGCCAGCAGCCCCTTTGCGGGGCTCGGGGAAGAGACCCAGTACTTC	CASSPFAGLGEETQYF
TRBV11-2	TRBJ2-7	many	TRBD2	TGTGCCAGCAGCCCACTAGCGACCGTTTACGAGCAGTACTTC	CASSPLATVYEQYF
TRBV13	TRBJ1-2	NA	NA	TGTGCCAGCAGCTCTCGTGGAGGGACCTATGGCTACACCTTC	CASSSRGGTYGYTF
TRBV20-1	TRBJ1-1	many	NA	TGCAGTTCCTCGGGTCTCCAAATGAAAGCTTTCTTT	CSSSGLQMKAFF
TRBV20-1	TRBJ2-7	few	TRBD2	TGCAGTGCTAGAGATGCGGGGGGCGCGAGGAGCTCCTACGAGCAGTACTTC	CSARDAGGARSSYEQYF
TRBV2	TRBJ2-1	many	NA	TGTGCCAGCAGTGAAACCCCTTGGCGAGAATATAATGAGCAGTTCTTC	CASSETPWREYNEQFF
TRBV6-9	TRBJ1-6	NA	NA	TGTGCCAGCAGTTACTCGAAAGAAAGGGGGGACTATAATTCACCCCTCCACTTT	CASSYSKERGDYNSPLHF